These T cell receptor beta chains were read from a single sample in a study of cytomegalovirus exposure and HLA in healthy donors. The protocol was immunoSEQ multiplex PCR, while the TCRdb copy is restricted to in-frame clones and leaves out a portion. The repertoire holds tens of thousands of clones, roughly 85% seen once, with roughly an eighth in the top ten. Sequencing was performed on PBMCs. The receptors come from a woman aged 35 to 49 in good health and CMV-seropositive. CDR3s include the opening cysteine and the closing phenylalanine or tryptophan. The D gene is left open where the match is weak. Expanded clones are given a class, and other clones once, few, many or no size at all.

D gene | J gene | clone size | V gene | CDR3 protein | CDR3 DNA
TRBD1 | TRBJ2-7 | . | TRBV7-8 | CASSLLGGQGGHEQYF | TGTGCCAGCAGCTTATTGGGAGGACAGGGGGGCCACGAGCAGTACTTC
TRBD1 | TRBJ1-1 | . | TRBV29-1 | CSARDRNTEAFF | TGCAGCGCCCGGGACAGGAACACTGAAGCTTTCTTT
TRBD2 | TRBJ2-3 | . | TRBV5-1 | CASSSGLAGRADTQYF | TGCGCCAGCAGCTCAGGACTAGCGGGGAGGGCAGATACGCAGTATTTT
TRBD1 | TRBJ1-2 | once | TRBV28 | CASRPTGATRGYTF | TGTGCCAGCAGACCGACAGGGGCCACCAGGGGCTACACCTTC
TRBD1 | TRBJ1-1 | once | TRBV6-1 | CASKVSGTGGTEAFF | TGTGCCAGCAAGGTTTCCGGGACAGGGGGAACTGAAGCTTTCTTT
. | TRBJ1-1 | . | TRBV4-3 | CASSQDALRGTEAFF | TGCGCCAGCAGCCAAGACGCCCTCAGGGGCACTGAAGCTTTCTTT
TRBD1 | TRBJ2-3 | . | TRBV7-7 | CASSLGTGKPDTQYF | TGTGCCAGCAGCCTGGGGACAGGAAAACCAGATACGCAGTATTTT
TRBD2 | TRBJ2-5 | . | TRBV7-9 | CASSSDGGVETQYF | TGTGCCAGCAGCTCCGACGGGGGGGTCGAGACCCAGTACTTC
. | TRBJ2-7 | . | TRBV21-1 | CASSIRDRGLNEQYF | TGTGCCAGCAGCATCCGGGACAGGGGGCTTAACGAGCAGTACTTC
. | TRBJ1-1 | . | TRBV7-9 | CASTPGLARLIPEAFF | TGTGCCAGCACCCCCGGGTTGGCTCGTTTGATACCTGAAGCTTTCTTT
TRBD1 | TRBJ1-4 | . | TRBV14 | CASSQSRGLGEKLFF | TGTGCCAGCAGCCAATCAAGGGGGCTTGGTGAAAAACTGTTTTTT
. | TRBJ1-5 | . | TRBV2 | CASSEAGRDGRPQHF | TGTGCCAGCAGTGAAGCGGGGAGGGACGGTCGGCCCCAGCATTTT
TRBD1 | TRBJ1-2 | . | TRBV19 | CASRTGSYGYTF | TGTGCCAGTAGGACAGGGTCCTATGGCTACACCTTC
. | TRBJ2-2 | . | TRBV18 | CASSPRGTGFTGELFF | TGTGCCAGCTCACCACGGGGCACAGGGTTTACCGGGGAGCTGTTTTTT
. | TRBJ2-7 | few | TRBV4-3 | CASSQEPRGPPYEQYF | TGCGCCAGCAGCCAAGAGCCGCGGGGGCCCCCCTACGAGCAGTACTTC
. | TRBJ2-7 | . | TRBV7-2 | CASSPGLSREQYF | TGTGCCAGCAGCCCGGGACTGAGCCGCGAGCAGTACTTC
. | TRBJ2-4 | . | TRBV5-1 | CASSSGIENIQYF | TGCGCCAGCAGCTCGGGAATTGAAAACATTCAGTACTTC
TRBD2 | TRBJ2-3 | . | TRBV7-9 | CASSFSGDSGDTQYF | TGTGCCAGCAGCTTTAGCGGGGATTCTGGAGATACGCAGTATTTT
. | TRBJ1-4 | . | TRBV7-2 | CASSSGRGRTPTTNEKLFF | TGTGCCAGCAGCTCCGGCCGGGGTCGCACTCCTACAACTAATGAAAAACTGTTTTTT
TRBD1 | TRBJ2-7 | . | TRBV4-2 | CARLLRRDSYEQYF | TGTGCCAGACTCCTACGCCGGGACAGCTACGAGCAGTACTTC
. | TRBJ1-1 | . | TRBV25-1 | CASQQGRTEAFF | TGTGCCAGCCAGCAGGGGCGGACTGAAGCTTTCTTT
. | TRBJ2-7 | medium-sized | TRBV25-1 | CASSESPTGRTYEQYF | TGTGCCAGCAGTGAATCCCCGACAGGGAGGACCTACGAGCAGTACTTC
. | TRBJ2-7 | . | TRBV20-1 | CSASVSEQYF | TGCAGTGCCAGTGTCAGCGAGCAGTACTTC
. | TRBJ2-5 | . | TRBV11-2 | CASSLTRNQETQYF | TGTGCCAGCAGCCTAACTAGGAACCAAGAGACCCAGTACTTC
. | TRBJ1-6 | once | TRBV5-4 | CASSLGPKSYNSPLHF | TGTGCCAGCAGCTTGGGGCCAAAAAGCTATAATTCACCCCTCCACTTT
TRBD1 | TRBJ2-6 | . | TRBV6-1 | CASSVPGQGLGANVLTF | TGTGCCAGCAGTGTCCCGGGACAGGGGTTGGGGGCCAACGTCTTGACTTTC
TRBD1 | TRBJ1-1 | . | TRBV4-3 | CASSQDLGTGSRTFF | TGCGCCAGCAGCCAAGACCTAGGGACAGGGAGTAGGACTTTCTTT
. | TRBJ1-1 | . | TRBV20-1 | CTQGANTEAFF | TGCACACAGGGAGCTAACACTGAAGCTTTCTTT
. | TRBJ2-2 | . | TRBV10-3 | CATCPDTGELFF | TGTGCCACATGCCCGGACACCGGGGAGCTGTTTTTT
. | TRBJ1-2 | . | TRBV9 | CASSAAGVPYGYTF | TGTGCCAGCAGCGCCGCGGGGGTGCCCTATGGCTACACCTTC
TRBD2 | TRBJ2-3 | . | TRBV5-6 | CASSLGAGGRTDTQYF | TGTGCCAGCAGCTTGGGCGCGGGAGGGCGCACAGATACGCAGTATTTT
. | TRBJ2-1 | . | TRBV5-6 | CASSPTGRRTHEQFF | TGTGCCAGCAGCCCGACAGGACGCCGTACCCATGAGCAGTTCTTC
. | TRBJ1-1 | . | TRBV29-1 | CSVDPGQTNTEAFF | TGCAGCGTTGACCCCGGACAGACGAACACTGAAGCTTTCTTT
TRBD1 | TRBJ2-1 | . | TRBV10-1 | CASSPDRGPYNEQFF | TGCGCCAGCAGTCCGGACAGGGGGCCCTACAATGAGCAGTTCTTC
. | TRBJ2-1 | . | TRBV29-1 | CSVVQGGEQFF | TGCAGCGTAGTACAGGGAGGGGAGCAGTTCTTC
. | TRBJ2-7 | few | TRBV4-3 | CASSQDRGQFSYEQYF | TGCGCCAGCAGCCAAGATCGAGGACAGTTCTCCTACGAGCAGTACTTC
. | TRBJ2-7 | . | TRBV4-3 | CASSQDVPFEQYF | TGCGCCAGCAGCCAAGACGTCCCCTTCGAGCAGTACTTC
. | TRBJ2-2 | . | TRBV7-9 | CASSSPGGELFF | TGTGCCAGCAGCTCCCCCGGGGGGGAGCTGTTTTTT
. | TRBJ2-1 | . | TRBV10-3 | CAISESPGGQSSYNEQFF | TGTGCCATCAGTGAGTCGCCCGGGGGGCAGAGCTCCTACAATGAGCAGTTCTTC
TRBD2 | TRBJ2-7 | . | TRBV11-2 | CASSLDRGGDEQYF | TGTGCCAGCAGCTTAGATCGCGGGGGGGACGAGCAGTACTTC